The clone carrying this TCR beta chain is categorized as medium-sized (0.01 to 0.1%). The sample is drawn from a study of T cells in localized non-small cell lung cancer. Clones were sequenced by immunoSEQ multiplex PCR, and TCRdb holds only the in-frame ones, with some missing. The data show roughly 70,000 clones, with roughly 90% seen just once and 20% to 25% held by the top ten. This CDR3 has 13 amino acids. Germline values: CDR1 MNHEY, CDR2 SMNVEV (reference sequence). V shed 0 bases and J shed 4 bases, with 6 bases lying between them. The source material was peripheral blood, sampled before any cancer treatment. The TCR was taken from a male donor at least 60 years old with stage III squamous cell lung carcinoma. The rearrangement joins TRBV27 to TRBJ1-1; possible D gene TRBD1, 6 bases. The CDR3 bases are TGTGCCAGCAGTTTATCCAGGGGCACTGAAGCTTTCTTT. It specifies CASSLSRGTEAFF.